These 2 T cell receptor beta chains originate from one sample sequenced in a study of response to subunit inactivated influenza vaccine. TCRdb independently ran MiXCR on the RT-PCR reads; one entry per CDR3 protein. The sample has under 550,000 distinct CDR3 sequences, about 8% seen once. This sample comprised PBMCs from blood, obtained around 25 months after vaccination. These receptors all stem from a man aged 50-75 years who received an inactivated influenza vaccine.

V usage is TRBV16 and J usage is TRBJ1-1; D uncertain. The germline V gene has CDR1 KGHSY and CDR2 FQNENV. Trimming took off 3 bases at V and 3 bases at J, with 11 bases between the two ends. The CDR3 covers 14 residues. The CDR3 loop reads CASSQRLGDTEAFF. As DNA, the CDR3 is TGTGCCAGCAGCCAGCGCCTTGGGGACACTGAAGCTTTCTTT.

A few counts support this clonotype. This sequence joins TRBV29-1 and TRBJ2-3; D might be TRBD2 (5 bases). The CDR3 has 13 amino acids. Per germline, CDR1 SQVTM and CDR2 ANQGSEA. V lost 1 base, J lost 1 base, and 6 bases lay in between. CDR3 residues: CSVEARGTDTQYF. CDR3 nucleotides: TGCAGCGTTGAAGCGCGGGGCACAGATACGCAGTATTTT.